Each of the 27 T cell receptor beta chains below was sequenced from the same sample in a study of T cell changes during pregnancy in multiple sclerosis. Assay used: immunoSEQ multiplex PCR; TCRdb lists only in-frame clones, some missing. The sample carries approximately 94,000 clones, approximately 90% recorded once. The sample consisted of peripheral blood, taken after pregnancy. The origin of the receptors is a female donor with multiple sclerosis, enrolled in a pregnancy study.

V and J are TRBV7-2 and TRBJ2-4, with 8 bases lining up with TRBD2. V lost 5 bases to trimming and J lost 10 bases; unmatched junction nucleotides: 7. The germline V gene has CDR1 SGHTA and CDR2 FQGNSA. This CDR3 contains 13 residues. DNA for the CDR3: TGTGCCAGCAGCCCCGGGACTAGGGAAATTCAGTACTTC. Amino acid sequence: CASSPGTREIQYF.

The CDR3 region has the DNA TGTGCCAGCAGTTTAGCGGGCGGGGGCTCTGGAAACACCATATATTTT. Encoded protein: CASSLAGGGSGNTIYF. V gene TRBV27 combines with J gene TRBJ1-3, with D possibly matching TRBD1 (5 bases). Germline V CDR1 and CDR2: MNHEY, SMNVEV (reference sequence). This CDR3 is 16 amino acids long. Trimming took 2 bases from V and 0 from J, leaving 11 bases between them.

The CDR3 sequence is CASSLFQGATEAFF. DNA for the CDR3: TGTGCCAGCAGTTTATTCCAGGGGGCGACTGAAGCTTTCTTT. The chain recombines TRBV28 with TRBJ1-1; TRBD1 agrees at 8 bases. Germline V CDR1 and CDR2: MDHEN, SYDVKM. The CDR3 is 14 amino acids. With 1 base clipped from V and 5 bases from J, the junction kept 3 bases outside the gene matches.

This chain links TRBV5-1 with TRBJ2-1, with TRBD2 as a possible D gene (6 bases). V gave up 4 bases and J gave up 5 bases, with 16 bases separating them. Germline V lookup: CDR1 SGHRS, CDR2 YFSETQ. The CDR3 spans 15 residues. The CDR3 DNA sequence: TGCGCCAGCAGCCACCGGGTCTCGGGGGACAATGAGCAGTTCTTC. Protein: CASSHRVSGDNEQFF.

This chain joins TRBV7-2 and TRBJ2-3; TRBD2 matches at 13 bases. Looked up from germline, CDR1 is SGHTA and CDR2 is FQGNSA. CDR3 length: 16 residues. J gave up 4 bases and V 2 bases, and 3 bases lay outside the gene matches. In DNA, the CDR3 is TGTGCCAGCAGCTTAAGACTAGCGGGGGGTTCAGATACGCAGTATTTT. Protein product: CASSLRLAGGSDTQYF.

The rearrangement joins TRBV4-1 to TRBJ1-6; 7 bases fit TRBD1. The CDR3 contains 17 residues. Germline V CDR1 and CDR2: MGHRA, YSYEKL. V trimming: 1 base; J trimming: 8 bases; junction bases outside the gene matches: 11. CDR3 DNA: TGCGCCAGCAGCCAAGTGTTAATGACAGGGTATGATTCACCCCTCCACTTT. This encodes CASSQVLMTGYDSPLHF.

The CDR3 protein is CASSLGGGDSPLHF. CDR3 sequence (DNA): TGTGCCAGCAGCTTAGGAGGGGGTGATTCACCCCTCCACTTT. The chain has TRBV7-9 and TRBJ1-6, with D tentatively TRBD1 (6 bases). This CDR3 is built from 14 residues. The germline V gene has CDR1 SEHNR and CDR2 FQNEAQ (reference sequence). Deletions cut 1 base from V and 8 bases from J, with 9 bases between.

The genes are TRBV7-6 and TRBJ2-1; TRBD2 aligns across 11 bases. J gave up 6 bases and V 5 bases, and 6 bases lay outside the gene matches. The V gene's germline CDR1 is SGHVS and CDR2 FNYEAQ. The CDR3 length is 15 residues. The DNA for the CDR3 is TGTGCCAGCAGCGCGGGACTAGCGGTCGCCAATGAGCAGTTCTTC. Its translation is CASSAGLAVANEQFF.

The chain employs TRBV7-9 and TRBJ2-3, with D uncertain. V was clipped by 4 bases and J by 6 bases, with 8 bases between them. This CDR3 has 12 amino acids. The germline V gene encodes CDR1 SEHNR and CDR2 FQNEAQ (reference sequence). The CDR3 here is CASSSPQDTQYF. CDR3 DNA: TGTGCCAGCAGCTCGCCCCAGGATACGCAGTATTTT.

The V call is TRBV6-1, the J call TRBJ1-5, with TRBD1 as a possible D gene (6 bases). The ends were cut back, 8 bases at V and 4 bases at J, with 15 bases in the middle. The germline CDR1 and CDR2 sequences are MNHNS and SASEGT. CDR3 size: 14 residues. CDR3 sequence reads: CASAGGGGNQPQHF. The CDR3 DNA sequence: TGTGCCAGCGCGGGAGGGGGGGGAAATCAGCCCCAGCATTTT.

The chain carries TRBV28 and TRBJ1-2, with 7 positions matching TRBD1. This CDR3 has 14 amino acids. After removal of 4 bases from V and 5 bases from J, the junction contained 7 bases not matched to a gene. Germline V lookup: CDR1 MDHEN, CDR2 SYDVKM. The CDR3 loop reads CASSSIDRAYGYTF. The CDR3 DNA is TGTGCCAGCAGTTCCATCGACAGGGCTTATGGCTACACCTTC.

CDR3 protein: CAWSVSGLAGGVNEQFF. In DNA form, the CDR3 reads TGTGCCTGGAGTGTCTCCGGACTAGCGGGAGGAGTTAATGAGCAGTTCTTC. The J gene is TRBJ2-1, the V gene TRBV30; 14 nucleotides match TRBD2. Germline-derived CDR1 and CDR2 are GTSNPN and SVGIG (reference sequence). J was trimmed by 7 bases and V by 0 bases; bases with no gene match: 8. The CDR3 consists of 17 residues.

The V and J genes are TRBV5-6 and TRBJ2-1; weak D call: TRBD1 (5 bases). Germline V CDR1 and CDR2: SGHDT, YYEEEE. This CDR3 is 14 amino acids long. The ends were cut back, 3 bases at V and 4 bases at J, with 11 bases in the middle. Here the CDR3 reads CASSSLRGYNEQFF. CDR3 bases: TGTGCCAGCAGCTCCCTTAGGGGATACAATGAGCAGTTCTTC.

V is TRBV10-3 and J is TRBJ2-3, with D possibly being TRBD1 (6 bases). The germline V gene has CDR1 ENHRY and CDR2 SYGVKD. V lost 10 bases to trimming and J lost 0 bases, with 11 bases between them. The CDR3 has 13 residues. CDR3 amino acids: CATQGSSTDTQYF. Written as DNA, the CDR3 is TGTGCCACCCAGGGGAGTAGCACAGATACGCAGTATTTT.

The rearrangement joins TRBV5-4 to TRBJ1-2; D is perhaps TRBD1 (6 bases). The CDR3 is 16 residues long. In germline, CDR1 is SGHNT, CDR2 YYREEE (reference sequence). The ends were cut back, 6 bases at V and 3 bases at J, with 21 bases in the middle. CDR3 residues: CASTLLGGSMHYGYTF. The CDR3 DNA sequence: TGTGCCAGCACCCTATTAGGGGGATCGATGCACTATGGCTACACCTTC.

The chain joins TRBV27 to TRBJ1-2; TRBD1 matches 9 bases. The V gene's germline CDR1 is MNHEY and CDR2 SMNVEV (reference sequence). The CDR3 spans 14 residues. V lost 3 bases, J lost 4 bases, and 3 bases stayed unmatched. CDR3 in amino acids: CASSFTGGGYGYTF. CDR3 in DNA: TGTGCCAGCAGTTTTACAGGGGGCGGCTATGGCTACACCTTC.

The chain links TRBV4-1 to TRBJ2-2, with D tentatively TRBD2 (6 bases). Trimming left V 2 bases short and J 4 bases short, with 14 bases between. Germline values: CDR1 MGHRA, CDR2 YSYEKL. This CDR3 is built from 16 residues. The chain's CDR3 is CASSQNAGRVTGELFF. The CDR3 bases are TGCGCCAGCAGCCAAAACGCGGGGCGGGTCACCGGGGAGCTGTTTTTT.

The genes are TRBV6-6 and TRBJ2-5, with 8 bases identical to TRBD2. Germline V gene lookup returns CDR1 MNHNY and CDR2 SVGAGI (reference sequence). The CDR3 has 14 amino acids. V trimming: 6 bases; J trimming: 1 base; junction bases outside the gene matches: 4. The CDR3 coding sequence is TGTGCCAGCAGATCCCTAGCGGGCCAAGAGACCCAGTACTTC. It specifies CASRSLAGQETQYF.

The V and J genes are TRBV29-1 and TRBJ2-7, with 8 positions matching TRBD2. V lost 1 base and J lost 6; bases outside the gene matches: 5. The CDR3 is made up of 13 amino acids. CDR1 is SQVTM, CDR2 ANQGSEA, per germline. CDR3 bases: TGCAGCGTTGAAGCTAGACTAGCGTTCGAGCAGTACTTC. The encoded protein is CSVEARLAFEQYF.

The V and J genes are TRBV7-3 and TRBJ2-1; TRBD2 matches 9 bases. J lost 2 bases, V lost 2 bases, and 4 bases had no gene match. This CDR3 spans 16 amino acids. From germline, CDR1 is SGHTA and CDR2 FQGTGA. CDR3 in DNA: TGTGCCAGCAGCTTAGCTGGCGGGGGGGCCTACAATGAGCAGTTCTTC. This sequence encodes CASSLAGGGAYNEQFF.

In its sample, this clone was seen a few times. The chain couples TRBV7-6 to TRBJ1-6; D might be TRBD1 (5 bases). CDR1 is SGHVS, CDR2 FNYEAQ, per germline. The CDR3 is 13 residues long. The V end was cut by 5 bases, the J end by 11 bases, with 13 bases between. The CDR3 DNA reads as TGTGCCAGCAGCCTCAAGACAGATACACCCCTCCACTTT. This gives the protein CASSLKTDTPLHF.

The genes are TRBV9 and TRBJ2-1; possibly TRBD2 for D (6 bases). The CDR3 spans 17 residues. The V end was cut by 1 base, the J end by 9 bases, with 23 bases between. The V gene's germline CDR1 is SGDLS and CDR2 YYNGEE. CDR3 region: CASSVQPPGLPVSEQFF. CDR3 in DNA: TGTGCCAGCAGCGTACAACCTCCGGGACTCCCTGTTAGTGAGCAGTTCTTC.

The chain is built from TRBV7-2 and TRBJ2-7, with TRBD2 as a possible D gene (6 bases). V lost 5 bases, J lost 2 bases, and 10 bases lay in between. Germline CDR1 SGHTA, CDR2 FQGNSA. The CDR3 runs to 13 residues. CDR3 coding DNA: TGTGCCAGCAGCCTAACTAGCACCTACGAGCAGTACTTC. This gives the protein CASSLTSTYEQYF.

The J gene is TRBJ1-1, the V gene TRBV6-5; tentative D call: TRBD1 (5 bases). Trimming removed 0 bases from V and 1 base from J, with 12 bases in between. Germline lookup yields CDR1 MNHEY and CDR2 SVGAGI. The CDR3 has 16 residues. The CDR3 loop is CASSYSVGDRNTEAFF. The CDR3 region has the DNA TGTGCCAGCAGTTACTCGGTAGGGGATCGGAACACTGAAGCTTTCTTT.

This clone was recorded once. The V and J genes are TRBV19 and TRBJ1-6; 7 bases are shared with TRBD1. CDR1 is LNHDA, CDR2 SQIVND, per germline (reference sequence). The CDR3 is 15 amino acids. J lost 8 bases, V lost 1 base, and 5 bases had no gene match. This chain's CDR3 is CASSIVWQGDSPLHF. The CDR3 DNA sequence: TGTGCCAGTAGTATAGTTTGGCAGGGGGATTCACCCCTCCACTTT.

The chain recombines TRBV2 with TRBJ2-1; TRBD2 might be the D (6 bases). The germline CDR1 and CDR2 sequences are SNHLY and FYNNEI. The length of the CDR3 is 13 residues. Trimming took off 4 bases at V and 6 bases at J, with 10 bases between the two ends. CDR3 nucleotides: TGTGCCAGCAGTGCGGGACTTCTCAATGAGCAGTTCTTC. Translating gives CASSAGLLNEQFF. The complete variable domain, with remaining parts taken from reference TRBV2 and TRBJ2-1, reads EPEVTQTPSHQVTQMGQEVILRCVPISNHLYFYWYRQILGQKVEFLVSFYNNEISEKSEIFDDQFSVERPDGSNFTLKIRSTKLEDSAMYFCASSAGLLNEQFFGPGTRLTVL.

The chain combines TRBV30 with TRBJ2-2; D is perhaps TRBD1 (6 bases). This CDR3 has 14 amino acids. Trimming left V 0 bases short and J 8 bases short, with 13 bases between. Germline CDR1 reads GTSNPN; CDR2 reads SVGIG (reference sequence). CDR3 nucleotide sequence: TGTGCCTGGAGTGTAATTGTGGGGGCGGGGGAGCTGTTTTTT. Its protein is CAWSVIVGAGELFF.